The sequence of this T cell receptor beta chain was determined in a study of shared clonotypes between healthy human individuals. Across the study: There were three CD4 naive, three CD4 memory, two CD8 naive and one CD8 memory plates per donor.

Germline-derived CDR1 and CDR2 are MGHRA and YSYEKL. The V and J ends lost 4 bases and 11 bases respectively, with 14 bases between them. The CDR3 length is 12 residues. Method: immunoSEQ multiplex PCR; TCRdb's copy keeps in-frame clones and lacks some. The sample records roughly 320,000 clones, 80% to 90% being singletons. The chain combines TRBV4-1 with TRBJ1-1; no reliable D call. The source of this sequence is a man between 18 and 29 years old in good health. The sequencing sample was made of memory CD8+ T cells sorted from blood. As to subset: CD45RO+ cells pooled with CCR7-negative TemRA cells. CDR3 in amino acids: CASSLSGDVAFF. Written as DNA, the CDR3 is TGCGCCAGCAGCCTAAGCGGAGATGTGGCTTTCTTT.